The T cell receptor (beta chain) under discussion was sequenced for a study of blood T cell repertoires in COVID-19. The wider study: Sites in the United States, Italy and Spain provided acute and convalescent COVID-19 samples. Sources were T cells, B-cell-depleted T cells, or PBMCs; the material itself was cDNA or gDNA.

This CDR3 region has 15 residues. Per germline, CDR1 MNHGY and CDR2 SVAAGI. With 4 bases removed from V and 1 base from J, the gap between germline ends came to 10 bases. Original handling: The authors estimated nucleated cell counts from reference gene primer amplification. TCRdb's table, derived via immunoSEQ multiplex PCR, lists solely in-frame clones and lacks some. V and J calls and clone size are as listed in that table; D and trimming were resolved from the DNA. Among nearly 350,000 clones listed, around nine tenths were seen once. Sequencing was performed on peripheral blood. The rearrangement uses TRBV6-9 and TRBJ2-2; D is uncertain. This TCR was recovered from a woman aged 18-29 years who had recovered from COVID-19. CDR3 bases: TGTGCCAGCAGTTTTGGCATCTGGAACACCGGGGAGCTGTTTTTT. Protein: CASSFGIWNTGELFF.